This record looks at one T cell receptor (beta chain) sequence and its context. The antigen is unknown. The data originate from a study of blood T cells in healthy people across ages. Overall study results and limits: Naive T cell percentage showed a strong correlation with TCR beta diversity. While age rose, TCR beta diversity per million T cells dropped in a roughly linear way.

Next came a second PCR, run for about 7 to 12 cycles, which used a sample-barcoded 5' primer along with a J-beta primer mix. Each of the cDNA molecules was tagged by a template-switch adaptor with 12 random nucleotides. TCRdb re-derived calls from the 5' RACE reads in MiXCR, one entry per CDR3 protein. This table has 700,000 or so distinct CDR3 sequences, 22% appearing once. Germline V lookup: CDR1 SGHRS, CDR2 YFSETQ. The CDR3 sequence is 16 residues long. V shed 1 base and J shed 0 bases, with 13 bases lying between them. The rearrangement uses TRBV5-1 and TRBJ1-2; D is perhaps TRBD1 (6 bases). This clonotype originated in a man between 65 and 85 years old in good health. The sample comprised blood. The CDR3 loop is CASSLRGSSANYGYTF. DNA for the CDR3: TGCGCCAGCAGCTTGAGGGGGTCATCAGCTAACTATGGCTACACCTTC.